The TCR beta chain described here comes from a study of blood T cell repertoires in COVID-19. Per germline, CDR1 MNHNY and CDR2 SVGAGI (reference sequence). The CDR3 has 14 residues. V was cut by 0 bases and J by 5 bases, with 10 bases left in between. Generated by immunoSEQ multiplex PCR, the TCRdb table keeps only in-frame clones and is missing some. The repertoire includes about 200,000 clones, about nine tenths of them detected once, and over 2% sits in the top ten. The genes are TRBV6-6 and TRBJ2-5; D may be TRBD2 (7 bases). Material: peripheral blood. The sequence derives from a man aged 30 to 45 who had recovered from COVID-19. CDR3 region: CASSYSGGAETQYF. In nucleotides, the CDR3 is TGTGCCAGCAGTTACTCAGGGGGGGCGGAGACCCAGTACTTC.